Following are 5 T cell receptor beta chains from one sample sequenced in a study of T cell responses to AZD1222 COVID-19 vaccine (dated by TCRdb to about 2021). The time point label of this sample denotes: baseline before first vaccination. The library came from the immunoSEQ multiplex PCR assay. Sourced from immuneACCESS, this table was stored by TCRdb with only in-frame sequences that have V and J called. A share of the clones is absent; for the studies checked, an unresolved V gene accounts for under half, and the remainder has no known explanation. The sample records fewer than 30,000 clones, around 80% of which are singletons. 5.8% of the sample comes from the top ten. The sample here was peripheral blood, taken on day 0 of AZD1222 vaccination. The receptors were sampled from an adult in good health.

This clone was observed once. J is TRBJ2-3 and V is TRBV6-5; 9 bases fit TRBD2. Germline CDR1 reads MNHEY; CDR2 reads SVGAGI. V lost 6 bases and J lost 9; bases outside the gene matches: 13. The CDR3 extends over 15 amino acids. The CDR3 spells CASRDLAGNSVTQYF. The CDR3 nucleotides are TGTGCCAGCAGAGATCTAGCGGGGAACTCAGTGACGCAGTATTTT.

This clone was recorded a few times. The V call is TRBV6-2 or TRBV6-3, the J call TRBJ2-1, with D maybe TRBD2 (6 bases). Germline values: CDR1 MNHEY, CDR2 SVGEGT. CDR3 size: 16 residues. Trimming shortened V by 0 bases and J by 8 bases, and 17 bases separated the two germline ends. CDR3 sequence: CASSYSLGGGIDEQFF. CDR3 coding DNA: TGTGCCAGCAGTTACTCCTTGGGTGGCGGGATCGATGAGCAGTTCTTC.

The chain employs TRBV29-1 and TRBJ2-1; no clear D gene. The CDR3 length is 15 residues. CDR1 is SQVTM and CDR2 is ANQGSEA in the germline V gene. The V and J ends lost 6 bases and 6 bases respectively, with 21 bases between them. As DNA, the CDR3 is TGCAGCGTACGGACCCCAACCACGAGAGGCAATGAGCAGTTCTTC. Amino acids: CSVRTPTTRGNEQFF.

The J gene is TRBJ1-6, the V gene TRBV7-8; 8 nucleotides align to TRBD1. The germline gives CDR1 SGHVS, CDR2 FQNEAQ. The ends lost 1 base at V and 7 bases at J; junction bases unmatched: 0. The CDR3 is 14 amino acids. Here the CDR3 reads CASSLDRGNSPLHF. CDR3 nucleotide sequence: TGTGCCAGCAGCTTAGACAGGGGGAATTCACCCCTCCACTTT.

This chain joins TRBV10-3 and TRBJ2-3; 14 bases line up with TRBD2. Trimming took 4 bases from V and 3 from J; bases not matched to a gene: 0. Germline V gene data show CDR1 as ENHRY and CDR2 as SYGVKD. The CDR3 is 15 amino acids. Written as DNA, the CDR3 is TGTGCCATCAGTGGACTAGCGGGGGGGACAGATACGCAGTATTTT. Translation gives CAISGLAGGTDTQYF.